This T cell receptor beta chain was obtained from a study of CD8+ T cells in alopecia areata. It was cDNA, reverse transcribed from extracted RNA, that served as the sequencing template. Some clones are missing from TCRdb's copy, which holds only in-frame ones; the method was immunoSEQ multiplex PCR. The table lists about 200,000 clones, nearly 60% of them singletons. This clone was picked up one time. The antigen remains undetermined. Study-level points and caveats: Tofacitinib delivered significant drops in scalp clonality and in expanded CD8+ clones among the top 100.

The CDR3 is 19 residues long. Germline V lookup: CDR1 LGHNA, CDR2 YNFKEQ. Trimming cost V 0 bases and J 4 bases; bases outside gene matches: 16. Sample treatment: oral pan-JAK inhibitor, 5-10 mg twice daily. Researchers gathered lesional scalp punch biopsies and peripheral blood from patients with alopecia areata. The V gene is TRBV4-2, the J gene TRBJ2-3; 7 nucleotides align to TRBD2. The specimen was CD4+ T cells sorted from blood, collected at week 24, from a patient treated with tofacitinib. This TCR came from a human donor with alopecia areata. The CDR3 DNA follows: TGTGCCAGCAGCCAAGATTGGAGCGGGGAGGCGCCCTCTCCAGATACGCAGTATTTT. It yields the protein CASSQDWSGEAPSPDTQYF.